This TCR beta chain comes out of a study of shared clonotypes between healthy human individuals. Study-level points and caveats: Depth was large, yet rarefaction showed that sorted-subset sequencing was incomplete.

CD4+ cells underwent separation, giving CD45RA+ naive and CD45RA-negative memory subsets. Trimming removed 0 bases from V and 0 bases from J, with 6 bases in between. This CDR3 is built from 15 residues. Germline values: CDR1 SGHRS, CDR2 YFSETQ. TCRdb keeps only in-frame clones here, not all; method: immunoSEQ multiplex PCR. The sample consists of 2 million to 2.5 million clones, approximately 93% of them appearing once. Concerning this clone itself: Its antigen is not identified. Other DNA sequences in this specimen translate into the identical CDR3.

The origin of this receptor is a man aged 18 to 30 in good health. Some clones in this sample may be carry-over from other donors' samples. Sequenced input: naive CD4+ T cells from PBMCs. The subset was: CD45RA+ positively selected. The chain has TRBV5-1 and TRBJ1-4, with D hard to call. For the CDR3, the DNA is TGCGCCAGCAGCTTGGCGGGAGCAACTAATGAAAAACTGTTTTTT. It codes for CASSLAGATNEKLFF.